The T cell receptor beta chain described here comes from a study of shared clonotypes between healthy human individuals. Study context: For every donor, three CD4 naive, three CD4 memory, two CD8 naive and one CD8 memory plates were used.

Deep was the level used in running the assay. Only in-frame clones appear in the TCRdb table, and some are missing; sequencing was by immunoSEQ multiplex PCR. Of about 330,000 clones in the sample, about 74% were seen once. Points on this clone: What it binds is unknown.

Study-wide results and limits: Researchers sampled only blood; tissue repertoires likely differ.

Germline CDR1 SGHNT, CDR2 YYREEE (reference sequence). The CDR3 has 13 residues. V lost 0 bases and J 8 bases, leaving 11 bases between the germline ends. The chain uses TRBV5-4 and TRBJ1-2, with D maybe TRBD1 (6 bases). This clonotype was obtained from a young man in good health. Sequenced input: memory CD4+ T cells sorted from blood. Subset indicated: CD45RA-negative fraction. CDR3 bases: TGTGCCAGCAGCTTGGATAGGACAGCCGGCTACACCTTC. Its protein product is CASSLDRTAGYTF.